The sequence of this T cell receptor (beta chain) was determined in a study of preoperative IRX-2 immunotherapy in early breast cancer. Treatment: preoperative locoregional IRX-2 cytokine immunotherapy. Preoperative locoregional IRX-2 cytokine immunotherapy was tested in the phase Ib source study. Clones were sequenced by immunoSEQ multiplex PCR, and TCRdb holds only the in-frame ones, with some missing. Among about 37,000 clones listed, roughly four fifths were seen once. Germline CDR1 is MNHGY and CDR2 is SAAAGT. CDR3 length equals 14 residues. Trimming cost V 6 bases and J 4 bases, with 13 bases left between them.

The material was lymph node tissue, obtained after IRX-2 immunotherapy. This clonotype was obtained from a human donor with breast cancer. The rearrangement uses TRBV6-8 and TRBJ2-1; D is unclear. The CDR3 DNA reads as TGTGCCAGCAGCGCCCCAACATCGTACAATGAGCAGTTCTTC. This translates into CASSAPTSYNEQFF.